The source of this TCR beta chain is a study of T cells in Graves' hyperthyroidism and ophthalmopathy. Points from the study as a whole: The model's output predicted ophthalmopathy at a median of about 6.5 months prior to onset.

In the case of this clonotype: The antigen is unknown.

Per the germline V gene, CDR1 is LNHDA and CDR2 is SQIVND (reference sequence). J gave up 4 bases and V 7 bases, and 7 bases lay outside the gene matches. This CDR3 spans 14 amino acids. From RNA transcripts, TCR beta CDR3 regions were amplified. The HTBI primer set served for first-round RT-PCR of the TCR CDR3. TCRdb fed the multiplex PCR reads into MiXCR, producing one record per CDR3 protein. The top ten hold 15% to 20% of the sample, which has 500,000 to 600,000 distinct CDR3 sequences, 46% seen once. Pregnant or lactating patients were excluded, as were those with uncontrolled infection or other autoimmune disease.

The source material was peripheral blood or thyroid tissue (not recorded which). This receptor was identified in an adult woman with Graves' disease, either hyperthyroidism or ophthalmopathy (not recorded which). The J gene is TRBJ1-1, the V gene TRBV19; TRBD1 matches 9 bases. For the CDR3, the DNA is TGTGCCAGTACAGAACAGGGGGCTGGCACTGAAGCTTTCTTT. Amino acids: CASTEQGAGTEAFF.